This T cell receptor beta chain was found in a study of blood T cell repertoires in COVID-19. Sequencing used immunoSEQ multiplex PCR; TCRdb keeps in-frame clones, though not all of them. Here the sample spans fewer than 150,000 clones, about 88% being singletons. Germline CDR1 and CDR2: MDHEN and SYDVKM. The J segment lost 7 bases and the V segment lost 4 bases, leaving 15 bases of the junction unmatched. There are 18 residues in the CDR3. Input material: peripheral blood. This clonotype was sampled from a man aged 45 to 65 with active or convalescent COVID-19. The chain couples TRBV28 to TRBJ2-7, with 14 bases fitting TRBD2. The CDR3 here is CASSSQGLAGEGLGEQYF. The CDR3 DNA follows: TGTGCCAGCAGTTCTCAGGGACTAGCGGGAGAGGGGCTGGGGGAGCAGTACTTC. Supplemented by reference TRBV28 and TRBJ2-7, the full variable domain reads DVKVTQSSRYLVKRTGEKVFLECVQDMDHENMFWYRQDPGLGLRLIYFSYDVKMKEKGDIPEGYSVSREKKERFSLILESASTNQTSMYLCASSSQGLAGEGLGEQYFGPGTRLTVT.